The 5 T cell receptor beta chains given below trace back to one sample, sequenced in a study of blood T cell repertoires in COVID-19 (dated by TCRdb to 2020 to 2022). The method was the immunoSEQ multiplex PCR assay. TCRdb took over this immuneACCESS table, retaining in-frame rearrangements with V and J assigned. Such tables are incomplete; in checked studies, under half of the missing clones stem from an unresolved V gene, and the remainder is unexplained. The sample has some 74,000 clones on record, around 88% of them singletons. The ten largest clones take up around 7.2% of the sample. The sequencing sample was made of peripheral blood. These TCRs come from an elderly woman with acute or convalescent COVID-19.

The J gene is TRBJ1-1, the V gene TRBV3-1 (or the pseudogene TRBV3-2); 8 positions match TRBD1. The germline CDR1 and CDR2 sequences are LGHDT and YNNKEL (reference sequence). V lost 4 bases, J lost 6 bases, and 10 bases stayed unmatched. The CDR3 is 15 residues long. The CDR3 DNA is TGTGCCAGCAGCCGCCGAACAGGGGGAGTCTCTGAAGCTTTCTTT. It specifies CASSRRTGGVSEAFF.

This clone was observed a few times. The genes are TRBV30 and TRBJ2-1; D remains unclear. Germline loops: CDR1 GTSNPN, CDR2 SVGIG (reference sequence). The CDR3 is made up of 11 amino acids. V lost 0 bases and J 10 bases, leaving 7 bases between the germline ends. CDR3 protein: CAWSVIEEQFF. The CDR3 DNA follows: TGTGCCTGGAGTGTTATCGAGGAGCAGTTCTTC.

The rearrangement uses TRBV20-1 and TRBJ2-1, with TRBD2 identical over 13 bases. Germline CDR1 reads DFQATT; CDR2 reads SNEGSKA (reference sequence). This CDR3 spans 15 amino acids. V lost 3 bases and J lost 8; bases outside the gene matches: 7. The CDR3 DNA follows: TGCAGTGCTAGTCCCGGGACTAGCGGGAAGTATGAGCAGTTCTTC. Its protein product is CSASPGTSGKYEQFF.

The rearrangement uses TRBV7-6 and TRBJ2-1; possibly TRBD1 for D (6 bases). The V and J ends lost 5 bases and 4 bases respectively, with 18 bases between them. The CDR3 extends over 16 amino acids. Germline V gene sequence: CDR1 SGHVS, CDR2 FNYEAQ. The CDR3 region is CASSTPPGQEYNEQFF. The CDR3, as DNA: TGTGCCAGCAGCACTCCTCCGGGACAAGAGTACAATGAGCAGTTCTTC.

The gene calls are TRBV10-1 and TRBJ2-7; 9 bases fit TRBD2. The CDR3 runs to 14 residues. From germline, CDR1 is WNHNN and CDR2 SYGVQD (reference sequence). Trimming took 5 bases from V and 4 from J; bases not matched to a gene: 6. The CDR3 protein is CASSISSGEYEQYF. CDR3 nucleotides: TGCGCCAGCAGTATCTCTAGCGGGGAATACGAGCAGTACTTC.